The table lists the clone carrying this T cell receptor beta chain with a few counts. TCRdb keeps only in-frame clones here, not all; method: immunoSEQ multiplex PCR. The table has 550,000 to 850,000 clones, 55% to 80% seen once. These data originate in a study of shared clonotypes between healthy human individuals. The CDR3 has 13 residues. V was shortened by 3 bases and J by 3 bases, with 8 bases between the two germline ends. Germline CDR1 SNHLY, CDR2 FYNNEI. Sequencing was carried out using memory CD4+ T cells sorted from blood. The subset is: CD45RA-negative fraction. V gene TRBV2 combines with J gene TRBJ1-2, with D perhaps matching TRBD1 (6 bases). The sequence was obtained from a woman in her twenties or thirties in good health. The CDR3 sequence: CASSERTDYGYTF. The CDR3 DNA follows: TGTGCCAGCAGTGAGAGGACAGACTATGGCTACACCTTC.